The 12 T cell receptor beta chains reported below all come from one sample, sequenced in a study of cytomegalovirus exposure and HLA in healthy donors (dated by TCRdb to between 2016 and 2019). Receptors were amplified or captured by the immunoSEQ multiplex PCR assay. For the multiplex PCR, a mixture combining 60 forward primers for TCR Vbeta segments and 13 reverse primers for TCR Jbeta segments was used. Held by TCRdb, this immuneACCESS table contains in-frame sequences only and omits some clones. Under half of the omission traces to an unresolved V gene where checked; the cause of the rest is unknown. The sample table holds over 100,000 clones, of which about 80% were seen once. The leading ten clones occupy around 3% of the sample. Sequenced input: PBMCs. The receptors stem from a woman between 18 and 29 years old in good health and CMV-seropositive.

This chain joins TRBV2 and TRBJ2-7; D gene uncertain. Germline lookup yields CDR1 SNHLY and CDR2 FYNNEI. V was shortened by 7 bases and J by 2 bases, with 9 bases between the two germline ends. The CDR3 sequence is 12 residues long. For the CDR3, the DNA is TGTGCCAGCACTACCCCCCCCTACGAGCAGTACTTC. Amino acid sequence: CASTTPPYEQYF.

The chain joins TRBV10-3 to TRBJ1-3; TRBD1 matches 7 bases. The CDR3 has 15 residues. The V segment lost 6 bases and the J segment 4 bases; nucleotides outside the gene matches: 9. Germline CDR1 ENHRY, CDR2 SYGVKD. The CDR3 reads CAISFTGESGNTIYF. CDR3 in DNA: TGTGCCATCAGCTTTACAGGGGAGTCCGGAAACACCATATATTTT.

The V and J genes are TRBV2 and TRBJ1-2; D perhaps matches TRBD1 (6 bases). Trimming pared 7 bases from V and 2 bases from J, leaving 11 bases between. This CDR3 is built from 13 residues. Per germline, CDR1 SNHLY and CDR2 FYNNEI. CDR3 in amino acids: CASTRDTNYGYTF. As DNA, the CDR3 is TGTGCCAGCACCCGGGACACAAACTATGGCTACACCTTC.

The chain carries TRBV7-9 and TRBJ2-1, with 13 bases matching TRBD2. V lost 5 bases and J lost 2; bases outside the gene matches: 3. The CDR3 runs to 16 residues. Germline V gene data show CDR1 as SEHNR and CDR2 as FQNEAQ (reference sequence). CDR3 sequence (DNA): TGTGCCAGCAGCCGGACTAGCGGGAGTGCCTACAATGAGCAGTTCTTC. This encodes CASSRTSGSAYNEQFF.

This clone was seen just once. V is TRBV7-9 and J is TRBJ2-5; TRBD2 matches 10 bases. The J call is in doubt because the DNA end fits TRBJ2-7 better. The CDR3 has 13 amino acids. CDR1 is SEHNR and CDR2 is FQNEAQ in the germline V gene (reference sequence). For the CDR3, the DNA is TGTGCCAGCAGCTTAGAGCGGGAGGGCGAGCAGTACTTC. This encodes CASSLEREGEQYF.

This chain uses TRBV5-1 with TRBJ1-4, with D possibly being TRBD1 (6 bases). The CDR3 is made up of 15 amino acids. The ends were cut back, 3 bases at V and 3 bases at J, with 12 bases in the middle. Germline CDR1 is SGHRS and CDR2 is YFSETQ. The CDR3 DNA reads TGCGCCAGCAGCTGGCAGGGGAGACCTAATGAAAAACTGTTTTTT. Encoded protein: CASSWQGRPNEKLFF.

The rearrangement joins TRBV13 to TRBJ2-2; 12 bases line up with TRBD1. This CDR3 spans 18 amino acids. Germline V gene sequence: CDR1 PRHDT, CDR2 FYEKMQ (reference sequence). V lost 5 bases, J lost 2 bases, and 9 bases stayed unmatched. In nucleotides, the CDR3 is TGTGCCAGCAGCGAAGAGGGACAGGGGGCTCGAAACACCGGGGAGCTGTTTTTT. Encoded protein: CASSEEGQGARNTGELFF.

The chain is built from TRBV9 and TRBJ2-3; a possible D gene is TRBD1 (6 bases). CDR1 is SGDLS, CDR2 YYNGEE, per germline. V lost 7 bases and J 3 bases, leaving 12 bases between the germline ends. CDR3 length: 13 amino acids. This CDR3 is CASGDTGTDTQYF. As DNA, the CDR3 is TGTGCCAGCGGCGACACAGGGACAGATACGCAGTATTTT.

This clone turned up a few times. The rearrangement uses TRBV5-1 and TRBJ2-7; TRBD1 aligns across 10 bases. Germline V CDR1 and CDR2: SGHRS, YFSETQ. CDR3 length: 14 amino acids. V shed 0 bases and J 6 bases; nucleotides not matched to a gene: 3. CDR3 region: CASSLAGQGFEQYF. CDR3 DNA sequence: TGCGCCAGCAGCTTGGCGGGACAGGGGTTCGAGCAGTACTTC.

About this clone: The identical CDR3 is also encoded by other nucleotide sequences in the sample. The rearrangement links TRBV5-1 to TRBJ1-1, with TRBD1 matching over 8 bases. The germline V gene encodes CDR1 SGHRS and CDR2 YFSETQ. The CDR3 is 13 residues long. After removal of 5 bases from V and 3 bases from J, the junction contained 3 bases not matched to a gene. The CDR3 sequence: CASSSDRDTEAFF. The CDR3 coding sequence is TGCGCCAGCAGTTCGGACAGGGACACTGAAGCTTTCTTT.

The rearrangement uses TRBV25-1 and TRBJ2-7; a weak D match, TRBD2 (5 bases). This CDR3 has 13 residues. Trimming stripped 0 bases from V and 3 bases from J, with 6 bases between. CDR1 and CDR2 (germline): MGHDK, SYGVNS. The CDR3 coding sequence is TGTGCCAGCAGTGAATACGGACTCTACGAGCAGTACTTC. This encodes CASSEYGLYEQYF.

The chain joins TRBV11-2 to TRBJ1-1; 8 nucleotides match TRBD1. Germline CDR1 SGHAT, CDR2 FQNNGV. Losses at the gene ends were 1 base for V and 12 bases for J; bases not matched to a gene: 13. The CDR3 contains 15 residues. DNA for the CDR3: TGTGCCAGCAGCTTAGGGAGGGGACAGGATCCAGGGTCTTTCTTT. Amino acids: CASSLGRGQDPGSFF. Full variable domain (missing parts from reference TRBV11-2 and TRBJ1-1): EAGVAQSPRYKIIEKRQSVAFWCNPISGHATLYWYQQILGQGPKLLIQFQNNGVVDDSQLPKDRFSAERLKGVDSTLKIQPAKLEDSAVYLCASSLGRGQDPGSFFGQGTRLTVV.